This TCR beta chain derives from a study of cytomegalovirus exposure and HLA in healthy donors. Findings and limits, study-wide: HLA alleles showed associations with around 15,000 TCR beta sequences in a later analysis, at a 0.05 false discovery rate. An apparent linkage of common viral pathogens to several of the most significant clusters emerged in a later analysis. Previous analysis showed most TCR beta V segments were productive about 90% or about 30% of the time.

Nominally healthy donors provided the samples, though records likely missed some immune exposures. The CDR3 consists of 15 residues. The V gene end was trimmed by 0 bases and the J gene end by 5 bases; junction bases not matched to a gene: 3. Germline V gene lookup returns CDR1 MNHNY and CDR2 SVGAGI (reference sequence). Comments on this clone: Its antigen is as yet unknown. The same CDR3 also results from other DNA sequences found in this sample.

Amplification used 60 Vbeta primers and 13 Jbeta primers. The repertoire was sequenced with immunoSEQ multiplex PCR; TCRdb's copy has only in-frame clones and lacks some. Of approximately 190,000 clones listed, about nine tenths were seen once; the top ten hold roughly 1.3%. Sequences were obtained from PBMCs. This chain uses TRBV6-6 with TRBJ2-1; the match to TRBD2 covers 8 bases. The TCR sequence derives from a man in his thirties or forties in good health and CMV-seronegative. For the CDR3, the DNA is TGTGCCAGCAGTTACTCGGGACTAGGGGACAATGAGCAGTTCTTC. Translating it yields CASSYSGLGDNEQFF.